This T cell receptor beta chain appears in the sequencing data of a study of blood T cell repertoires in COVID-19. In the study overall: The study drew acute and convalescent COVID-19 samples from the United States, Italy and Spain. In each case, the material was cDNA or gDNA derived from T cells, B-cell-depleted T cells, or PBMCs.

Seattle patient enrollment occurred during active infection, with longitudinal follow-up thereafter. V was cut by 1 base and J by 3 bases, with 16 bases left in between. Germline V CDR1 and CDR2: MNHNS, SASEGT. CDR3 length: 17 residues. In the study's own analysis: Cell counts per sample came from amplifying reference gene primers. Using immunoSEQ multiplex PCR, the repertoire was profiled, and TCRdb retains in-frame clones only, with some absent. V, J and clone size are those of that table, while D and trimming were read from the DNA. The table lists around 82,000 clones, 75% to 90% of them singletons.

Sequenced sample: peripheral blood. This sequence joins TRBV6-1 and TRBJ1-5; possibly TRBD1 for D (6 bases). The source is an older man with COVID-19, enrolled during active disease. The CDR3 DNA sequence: TGTGCCAGCAGTGAAGGGGCAGGGGTAGGGCACAATCAGCCCCAGCATTTT. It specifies CASSEGAGVGHNQPQHF.